A single sample is the source of the 15 T cell receptor beta chains below, sequenced in a study of cytomegalovirus exposure and HLA in healthy donors. This PCR relied on a set of 60 Vbeta primers and 13 Jbeta primers. Only in-frame clones appear in the TCRdb table, and some are missing; sequencing was by immunoSEQ multiplex PCR. The sample has about 140,000 clones, about 84% seen once. What was sequenced was PBMCs. Source of these receptors: a man in his forties or fifties in good health and CMV-seronegative.

The chain combines TRBV19 with TRBJ2-1; TRBD2 matches at 10 bases. Germline trimming cut 6 bases from V and 8 bases from J; bases unmatched to any gene: 10. The CDR3 runs to 15 residues. The germline CDR1 and CDR2 sequences are LNHDA and SQIVND (reference sequence). CDR3 bases: TGTGCCAGTAGAGAAGCGGGAGGGTTGGGTTATGAGCAGTTCTTC. Translating it yields CASREAGGLGYEQFF.

The rearrangement uses TRBV7-2 and TRBJ2-7, with a tentative D call TRBD2 (6 bases). The germline V gene encodes CDR1 SGHTA and CDR2 FQGNSA. Trimming left V 6 bases short and J 6 bases short, with 15 bases between. CDR3 size: 13 residues. The CDR3 nucleotides are TGTGCCAGCAGACTAACGGGAGTTCCCGAGCAGTACTTC. Residues: CASRLTGVPEQYF.

The J gene is TRBJ1-5, the V gene TRBV2; D is unresolved. V was trimmed by 1 base and J by 7 bases, leaving 17 bases between them. Germline V gene lookup returns CDR1 SNHLY and CDR2 FYNNEI. The length of the CDR3 is 16 residues. CDR3 sequence reads: CASSEGVRRVRQPQHF. In DNA, the CDR3 is TGTGCCAGCAGTGAAGGGGTCAGGAGGGTTCGCCAGCCCCAGCATTTT.

The chain joins TRBV9 to TRBJ2-3; 7 nucleotides match TRBD2. CDR3 length equals 15 residues. The V and J ends lost 3 bases and 4 bases, in that order; junction bases with no gene match: 8. Germline V gene lookup returns CDR1 SGDLS and CDR2 YYNGEE. The DNA for the CDR3 is TGTGCCAGCAGCGGTGGGGGAGGGCCCTCAGATACGCAGTATTTT. Translating gives CASSGGGGPSDTQYF.

The chain uses TRBV13 and TRBJ2-5; possible D gene TRBD1, 5 bases. This CDR3 is built from 15 residues. The V end was cut by 1 base, the J end by 2 bases, with 11 bases between. Germline-derived CDR1 and CDR2 are PRHDT and FYEKMQ (reference sequence). The CDR3 region has the DNA TGTGCCAGCAGCTTAGCTCAGGGTTGGCAAGAGACCCAGTACTTC. It translates to CASSLAQGWQETQYF.

The chain carries TRBV5-1 and TRBJ2-1, with D tentatively TRBD2 (6 bases). CDR3 length: 17 residues. The ends were cut back, 4 bases at V and 0 bases at J, with 17 bases in the middle. Germline V gene data show CDR1 as SGHRS and CDR2 as YFSETQ. As DNA, the CDR3 is TGCGCCAGCAGCCGGGAGTTAGCGGTCAGCTCCTACAATGAGCAGTTCTTC. This encodes CASSRELAVSSYNEQFF.

The genes are TRBV28 and TRBJ1-2, with D possibly matching TRBD1 (5 bases). V shed 2 bases and J shed 8 bases, with 15 bases lying between them. Germline values: CDR1 MDHEN, CDR2 SYDVKM. The CDR3 has 14 residues. In nucleotides, the CDR3 is TGTGCCAGCAGTTTAGCCAGGGAATCCACCGGCTACACCTTC. Amino acids: CASSLARESTGYTF.

The chain is built from TRBV30 and TRBJ2-2; tentatively, D is TRBD2 (5 bases). V dropped 1 base and J dropped 5 bases, with 11 bases sitting between them. Germline V gene sequence: CDR1 GTSNPN, CDR2 SVGIG (reference sequence). This CDR3 contains 14 residues. The CDR3 region has the DNA TGTGCCTGGAGTGGAACTAGTGTAACCGGGGAGCTGTTTTTT. Its translation: CAWSGTSVTGELFF.

The rearrangement uses TRBV28 and TRBJ1-2; weak D call: TRBD1 (5 bases). This CDR3 has 14 residues. Trimming shortened V by 6 bases and J by 0 bases, and 11 bases separated the two germline ends. The germline V gene encodes CDR1 MDHEN and CDR2 SYDVKM. Written as DNA, the CDR3 is TGTGCCAGCAGCCCAGGGATTGCTAACTATGGCTACACCTTC. This gives the protein CASSPGIANYGYTF.

The count of this clone is one. The chain uses TRBV5-1 and TRBJ1-1; D may be TRBD1 (6 bases). The CDR3 runs to 15 residues. Germline values: CDR1 SGHRS, CDR2 YFSETQ. V was shortened by 7 bases and J by 2 bases, with 18 bases between the two germline ends. CDR3 nucleotide sequence: TGCGCCAGCGGCGGTCGGACAGACCCAAACACTGAAGCTTTCTTT. Amino acids: CASGGRTDPNTEAFF.

This clone was picked up one time. The genes are TRBV28 and TRBJ2-7, with 12 bases fitting TRBD1. The J segment lost 6 bases and the V segment lost 6 bases, leaving 9 bases of the junction unmatched. Germline V gene sequence: CDR1 MDHEN, CDR2 SYDVKM. The length of the CDR3 is 15 residues. The CDR3 here is CASSRRDRGPGEQYF. The CDR3 nucleotides read TGTGCCAGCAGCCGCCGGGACAGGGGGCCGGGCGAGCAGTACTTC.

The chain links TRBV7-9 to TRBJ2-1, with TRBD2 matching over 8 bases. Trimming removed 5 bases from V and 3 bases from J; junction bases left unmatched: 6. CDR3 size: 15 residues. Germline V gene data show CDR1 as SEHNR and CDR2 as FQNEAQ (reference sequence). CDR3 sequence (DNA): TGTGCCAGCAGCCCCAGCGGGAGTCTCTACAATGAGCAGTTCTTC. This codes for CASSPSGSLYNEQFF.

The chain uses TRBV5-4 and TRBJ1-4; 10 positions match TRBD1. Germline V gene lookup returns CDR1 SGHNT and CDR2 YYREEE (reference sequence). The V and J ends lost 0 bases and 1 base, in that order; junction bases with no gene match: 6. The CDR3 length is 18 residues. This chain's CDR3 is CASSLAGTGVVTNEKLFF. The DNA for the CDR3 is TGTGCCAGCAGCTTGGCCGGGACAGGGGTAGTAACTAATGAAAAACTGTTTTTT.

The chain carries TRBV19 and TRBJ1-1; D is ambiguous. The V gene lost 5 bases and the J gene lost 1 base, with 8 bases spanning the gap. CDR3 size: 13 residues. Looked up from germline, CDR1 is LNHDA and CDR2 is SQIVND (reference sequence). The CDR3 nucleotides are TGTGCCAGTAGTGCCCGGGGGAACACTGAAGCTTTCTTT. Translation gives CASSARGNTEAFF.

The chain uses TRBV27 and TRBJ2-3, with TRBD2 as a possible D gene (6 bases). The length of the CDR3 is 14 residues. V lost 7 bases to trimming and J lost 2 bases, with 13 bases between them. CDR1 is MNHEY and CDR2 is SMNVEV in the germline V gene (reference sequence). The DNA for the CDR3 is TGTGCCAGCAAACTTAGCGGCCCCACAGATACGCAGTATTTT. Its protein product is CASKLSGPTDTQYF.